The rows below give T cell receptor beta chains drawn from one sample of a study of CD8 T cells in Susac syndrome. TCRdb fed the immunoSEQ multiplex PCR reads into MiXCR, producing one record per CDR3 protein. The repertoire holds almost 450,000 distinct CDR3 sequences, more than 80% seen once, with 0.09% to 0.15% in the top ten. The sequenced sample consisted of CD8+ T cells from PBMCs. All receptors derive from a human donor with multiple sclerosis. The CDR3 runs from the conserved cysteine through the conserved F or W. D genes are given only for firm matches. Some rows mark clone size as missing; the rest say once, few, many or name a class of expanded clone.

NA	NA	TRBV6-5	TRBJ1-2	CASSYSNGAGNYGYTF	TGTGCCAGCAGTTACTCGAACGGCGCCGGCAACTATGGCTACACCTTC
NA	once	TRBV4-1	TRBJ1-2	CASSQVGLYGYTF	TGCGCCAGCAGCCAAGTCGGCCTCTATGGCTACACCTTC
NA	NA	TRBV24-1	TRBJ2-5	CATSDLEDQPWDKETQYF	TGTGCCACCAGTGATTTGGAGGACCAACCATGGGATAAAGAGACCCAGTACTTC
TRBD1	NA	TRBV6-6	TRBJ1-1	CASSYSGQEDTEAFF	TGTGCCAGCAGTTACTCGGGACAGGAGGACACTGAAGCTTTCTTT
TRBD1	NA	TRBV12-3/TRBV12-4	TRBJ2-1	CASRPSGQGVNEQFF	TGTGCCAGCAGGCCTTCAGGACAGGGGGTCAATGAGCAGTTCTTC
NA	NA	TRBV2	TRBJ2-7	CASSEALQYREQYF	TGTGCCAGCAGTGAAGCGCTACAGTACAGAGAGCAGTACTTC
TRBD1	NA	TRBV14	TRBJ2-1	CASSQDPPQGAQDNEQFF	TGTGCCAGCAGCCAAGACCCCCCCCAGGGGGCGCAGGACAATGAGCAGTTCTTC
NA	NA	TRBV27	TRBJ1-5	CASSLRFLNQPQHF	TGTGCCAGCAGTTTAAGGTTCCTCAATCAGCCCCAGCATTTT
TRBD1	NA	TRBV30	TRBJ1-1	CAWMGTGGGTEAFF	TGTGCCTGGATGGGGACAGGGGGTGGGACTGAAGCTTTCTTT
TRBD1	NA	TRBV12-3/TRBV12-4	TRBJ2-6	CASSTDRGRRVLTF	TGTGCCAGCAGCACCGACAGGGGGCGTAGGGTCCTGACTTTC
TRBD2	once	TRBV5-1	TRBJ2-1	CASRNGGGQFF	TGCGCCAGCAGGAATGGCGGGGGGCAGTTCTTC
NA	NA	TRBV6-1	TRBJ2-7	CASSDSSADWYYEQYF	TGTGCCAGCAGTGATAGTTCGGCAGATTGGTACTACGAGCAGTACTTC
TRBD2	NA	TRBV29-1	TRBJ2-1	CSVTSGSYNEQFF	TGCAGCGTTACTAGCGGGAGTTACAATGAGCAGTTCTTC
NA	NA	TRBV6-1	TRBJ2-7	CASSEERSTYVYEQYF	TGTGCCAGCAGTGAAGAGAGGTCCACATATGTCTACGAGCAGTACTTC
NA	NA	TRBV15	TRBJ1-6	CATSRQGPGGPLHF	TGTGCCACCAGCAGGCAGGGTCCCGGTGGACCCCTCCACTTT
NA	NA	TRBV2	TRBJ2-2	CASSWDSNKNTGELFF	TGTGCCAGCAGTTGGGACTCCAATAAAAACACCGGGGAGCTGTTTTTT
TRBD2	once	TRBV5-1	TRBJ2-7	CASSMGLAGTSDEQYF	TGCGCCAGCAGCATGGGACTAGCGGGAACTAGCGACGAGCAGTACTTC
NA	NA	TRBV6-5	TRBJ2-7	CASSYSLGEIGIYEQYF	TGTGCCAGCAGTTACTCGTTAGGTGAAATAGGAATCTACGAGCAGTACTTC
NA	once	TRBV9	TRBJ1-1	CASSHTVTGRNTEAFF	TGTGCCAGCAGCCACACTGTGACAGGTAGAAACACTGAAGCTTTCTTT
NA	NA	TRBV6-6	TRBJ1-2	CASSGQARWSHTF	TGTGCCAGCAGTGGGCAGGCCCGCTGGAGCCACACCTTC
NA	NA	TRBV30	TRBJ2-7	CAWSVLGAEQYF	TGTGCCTGGAGTGTACTAGGAGCCGAGCAGTACTTC
NA	NA	TRBV5-4	TRBJ2-6	CASSFGSGANALTF	TGTGCCAGCAGCTTTGGATCTGGGGCCAACGCCCTGACTTTC
TRBD1	NA	TRBV3-1	TRBJ2-1	CASSPTGGYYNEQFF	TGTGCCAGCAGCCCCACAGGGGGTTACTACAATGAGCAGTTCTTC
TRBD1	NA	TRBV11-2	TRBJ2-7	CASSAGDSTYEQYF	TGTGCCAGCTCCGCTGGGGACAGCACCTACGAGCAGTACTTC
NA	few	TRBV12-3/TRBV12-4	TRBJ2-1	CASSFDEQFF	TGTGCCAGCAGTTTCGATGAGCAGTTCTTC
TRBD2	NA	TRBV10-3	TRBJ2-2	CAISDGSGSASGELFF	TGTGCCATCAGTGATGGTAGCGGGTCTGCCTCCGGGGAGCTGTTTTTT
NA	NA	TRBV7-7	TRBJ2-1	CASSFGLDSYNEQFF	TGTGCCAGCAGCTTTGGCCTAGACTCCTACAATGAGCAGTTCTTC
NA	few	TRBV20-1	TRBJ2-1	CSARDSSFYEEQFF	TGCAGTGCTAGAGATTCCTCCTTTTATGAGGAGCAGTTCTTC
NA	NA	TRBV7-9	TRBJ2-1	CASSTDGARLLSLGEQFF	TGTGCCAGCAGCACCGACGGGGCTAGGTTACTGTCGTTGGGTGAGCAGTTCTTC
NA	NA	TRBV4-1	TRBJ1-2	CASSQVGEGPYGYTF	TGCGCCAGCAGCCAAGTCGGGGAAGGACCCTATGGCTACACCTTC
NA	NA	TRBV9	TRBJ2-1	CASSISGGNEQFF	TGTGCCAGCAGCATCTCAGGGGGGAATGAGCAGTTCTTC
TRBD1	NA	TRBV6-2/TRBV6-3	TRBJ2-7	CASSRGPVDYEQYF	TGTGCCAGCAGTAGGGGGCCGGTGGATTACGAGCAGTACTTC
NA	NA	TRBV7-9	TRBJ2-5	CASSLEEGAGATQETQYF	TGTGCCAGCAGCTTAGAGGAGGGGGCGGGGGCTACCCAAGAGACCCAGTACTTC
NA	NA	TRBV30	TRBJ2-7	CAWIDWLGYEQYF	TGTGCCTGGATCGACTGGCTTGGCTACGAGCAGTACTTC
NA	few	TRBV25-1	TRBJ1-1	CASTWAGATTEAFF	TGTGCCAGCACGTGGGCGGGGGCAACCACTGAAGCTTTCTTT
NA	NA	TRBV4-1	TRBJ1-1	CASSQDPGATEAFF	TGCGCCAGCAGCCAAGATCCCGGGGCCACTGAAGCTTTCTTT
TRBD1	once	TRBV5-6	TRBJ1-6	CASSLGQGSNSPLHF	TGTGCCAGCAGCCTCGGACAGGGATCGAACTCACCCCTCCACTTT